This is a list of T cell receptor beta chains from one sample in a study of cytomegalovirus exposure and HLA in healthy donors. Profiling relied on immunoSEQ multiplex PCR, and the TCRdb table lists in-frame clones only, not all of them. The repertoire holds about 160,000 clones, 81% seen once, with 1.5% to 2% in the top ten. The sample consisted of PBMCs. These receptors were collected from a woman aged 18-29 years in good health and CMV-seronegative. Both conserved end residues are part of each CDR3. D genes are given only for firm matches. Not all rows give a size; the values are once, few, many and, for expanded clones, a class.

v_call: TRBV9; d_call: .; clone_size: .; j_call: TRBJ2-7; cdr3_aa: CASSVGAGNEQYF; cdr3_nt: TGTGCCAGCAGCGTAGGGGCGGGGAACGAGCAGTACTTC
v_call: TRBV19; d_call: TRBD1; clone_size: .; j_call: TRBJ2-7; cdr3_aa: CASRKRTGSIYEQYF; cdr3_nt: TGTGCCAGTAGAAAAAGGACAGGTTCCATCTACGAGCAGTACTTC
v_call: TRBV19; d_call: TRBD1; clone_size: .; j_call: TRBJ1-5; cdr3_aa: CASSRQGRYDQPQHF; cdr3_nt: TGTGCCAGTAGCCGACAGGGCCGGTACGATCAGCCCCAGCATTTT
v_call: TRBV5-1; d_call: .; clone_size: .; j_call: TRBJ2-5; cdr3_aa: CASSLDLQGWETQYF; cdr3_nt: TGCGCCAGCAGCTTGGACTTACAGGGTTGGGAGACCCAGTACTTC
v_call: TRBV7-9; d_call: .; clone_size: .; j_call: TRBJ1-6; cdr3_aa: CASSLGQVSNSPLHF; cdr3_nt: TGTGCCAGCAGCTTAGGACAGGTCTCTAATTCACCCCTCCACTTT
v_call: TRBV6-1; d_call: TRBD2; clone_size: .; j_call: TRBJ2-1; cdr3_aa: CASTMTSGTYNEQFF; cdr3_nt: TGTGCCAGCACCATGACTAGCGGGACCTACAATGAGCAGTTCTTC
v_call: TRBV25-1; d_call: TRBD1; clone_size: .; j_call: TRBJ1-2; cdr3_aa: CASSEFGQGKGYTF; cdr3_nt: TGTGCCAGCAGTGAGTTCGGACAGGGGAAAGGCTACACCTTC
v_call: TRBV6-1; d_call: .; clone_size: few; j_call: TRBJ1-1; cdr3_aa: CASGPVRGSEAFF; cdr3_nt: TGTGCCAGCGGGCCCGTGAGGGGGTCTGAAGCTTTCTTT
v_call: TRBV27; d_call: .; clone_size: .; j_call: TRBJ1-5; cdr3_aa: CASSLARSNQPQHF; cdr3_nt: TGTGCCAGCAGTTTAGCCAGAAGCAATCAGCCCCAGCATTTT
v_call: TRBV10-3; d_call: .; clone_size: few; j_call: TRBJ2-7; cdr3_aa: CAISGHSGSYEQYF; cdr3_nt: TGTGCCATCAGTGGTCATAGCGGCTCCTACGAGCAGTACTTC
v_call: TRBV6-1; d_call: TRBD1; clone_size: once; j_call: TRBJ1-1; cdr3_aa: CASSEAPQGQNTFF; cdr3_nt: TGTGCCAGCAGTGAAGCGCCACAGGGGCAAAATACTTTCTTT
v_call: TRBV29-1; d_call: TRBD2; clone_size: .; j_call: TRBJ2-3; cdr3_aa: CSVTTSGTSGSSGDTQYF; cdr3_nt: TGCAGCGTGACGACCTCCGGGACTAGCGGGAGTAGTGGAGATACGCAGTATTTT
v_call: TRBV7-9; d_call: TRBD1; clone_size: .; j_call: TRBJ1-1; cdr3_aa: CASSFVKGQGDTEAFF; cdr3_nt: TGTGCCAGCAGCTTCGTTAAGGGACAGGGAGACACTGAAGCTTTCTTT
v_call: TRBV18; d_call: .; clone_size: .; j_call: TRBJ1-1; cdr3_aa: CASSPPFTGRSTEAFF; cdr3_nt: TGTGCCAGCTCACCACCGTTCACAGGGAGATCCACTGAAGCTTTCTTT
v_call: TRBV2; d_call: .; clone_size: .; j_call: TRBJ1-1; cdr3_aa: CASRGVRGNTEAFF; cdr3_nt: TGTGCCAGCAGAGGGGTCAGAGGGAACACTGAAGCTTTCTTT
v_call: TRBV7-9; d_call: TRBD1; clone_size: .; j_call: TRBJ1-2; cdr3_aa: CSSSLAVSGGFGYTF; cdr3_nt: TGTTCCAGCAGCTTAGCCGTCTCAGGGGGCTTTGGCTACACCTTC
v_call: TRBV15; d_call: .; clone_size: few; j_call: TRBJ1-2; cdr3_aa: CATSKQGDGYTF; cdr3_nt: TGTGCCACCAGCAAACAGGGTGATGGCTACACCTTC
v_call: TRBV25-1; d_call: TRBD1; clone_size: .; j_call: TRBJ2-3; cdr3_aa: CASSEDRARSDTQYF; cdr3_nt: TGTGCCAGCAGCGAAGACAGGGCTAGGTCAGATACGCAGTATTTT
v_call: TRBV10-1; d_call: TRBD2; clone_size: .; j_call: TRBJ2-1; cdr3_aa: CASSEGGGYNEQFF; cdr3_nt: TGCGCCAGCAGTGAGGGCGGGGGATACAATGAGCAGTTCTTC
v_call: TRBV28; d_call: .; clone_size: .; j_call: TRBJ1-2; cdr3_aa: CATVPPENYGYTF; cdr3_nt: TGTGCCACCGTACCGCCGGAGAACTATGGCTACACCTTC
v_call: TRBV5-1; d_call: .; clone_size: .; j_call: TRBJ2-1; cdr3_aa: CASSLPSGRNEQFF; cdr3_nt: TGCGCCAGCAGCTTACCGTCAGGTAGGAATGAGCAGTTCTTC
v_call: TRBV7-9; d_call: TRBD1; clone_size: .; j_call: TRBJ2-1; cdr3_aa: CASSLVRGHYNEQFF; cdr3_nt: TGTGCCAGCAGCCTGGTTAGGGGGCACTACAATGAGCAGTTCTTC
v_call: TRBV29-1; d_call: TRBD1; clone_size: .; j_call: TRBJ2-7; cdr3_aa: CSGRQGGSYEQYF; cdr3_nt: TGCAGCGGGCGACAGGGGGGATCCTACGAGCAGTACTTC
v_call: TRBV7-2; d_call: .; clone_size: .; j_call: TRBJ2-3; cdr3_aa: CASSLYSTDTQYF; cdr3_nt: TGTGCCAGCAGCTTATATAGCACAGATACGCAGTATTTT
v_call: TRBV5-4; d_call: TRBD1; clone_size: .; j_call: TRBJ2-5; cdr3_aa: CASTIGTEETQYF; cdr3_nt: TGTGCCAGCACCATAGGGACAGAAGAGACCCAGTACTTC
v_call: TRBV5-6; d_call: .; clone_size: .; j_call: TRBJ2-2; cdr3_aa: CASSVGGTNTGELFF; cdr3_nt: TGTGCCAGCAGCGTGGGGGGCACGAACACCGGGGAGCTGTTTTTT
v_call: TRBV18; d_call: TRBD1; clone_size: .; j_call: TRBJ2-1; cdr3_aa: CASSPGQGLYNEQFF; cdr3_nt: TGTGCCAGCTCACCGGGACAGGGGCTTTACAATGAGCAGTTCTTC
v_call: TRBV4-1; d_call: .; clone_size: .; j_call: TRBJ2-7; cdr3_aa: CASSQLQGGDHEQYF; cdr3_nt: TGCGCCAGCAGCCAACTTCAGGGCGGGGACCACGAGCAGTACTTC
v_call: TRBV19; d_call: TRBD2; clone_size: .; j_call: TRBJ2-1; cdr3_aa: CASSGGSGSYEQFF; cdr3_nt: TGTGCCAGTAGTGGCGGTAGCGGGAGCTATGAGCAGTTCTTC
v_call: TRBV6-1; d_call: .; clone_size: once; j_call: TRBJ1-2; cdr3_aa: CASNFLYGYTF; cdr3_nt: TGTGCCAGCAATTTCCTCTATGGCTACACCTTC
v_call: TRBV19; d_call: .; clone_size: .; j_call: TRBJ1-1; cdr3_aa: CASSIPQVNTEAFF; cdr3_nt: TGTGCCAGTAGTATCCCGCAGGTGAACACTGAAGCTTTCTTT
v_call: TRBV28; d_call: TRBD1; clone_size: .; j_call: TRBJ2-7; cdr3_aa: CASSLRAGGRAYEQYF; cdr3_nt: TGTGCCAGCAGTTTGAGGGCAGGGGGTCGGGCCTACGAGCAGTACTTC
v_call: TRBV16; d_call: .; clone_size: .; j_call: TRBJ2-3; cdr3_aa: CASSQSDPGDTQYF; cdr3_nt: TGTGCCAGCAGCCAATCTGACCCAGGAGATACGCAGTATTTT
v_call: TRBV28; d_call: TRBD1; clone_size: .; j_call: TRBJ1-5; cdr3_aa: CASRRTGGHQPQHF; cdr3_nt: TGTGCCAGCAGACGAACAGGGGGTCATCAGCCCCAGCATTTT
v_call: TRBV19; d_call: TRBD1; clone_size: .; j_call: TRBJ2-7; cdr3_aa: CASSRLTGPYEQYF; cdr3_nt: TGTGCCAGTAGTAGATTGACAGGGCCCTACGAGCAGTACTTC
v_call: TRBV5-1; d_call: .; clone_size: .; j_call: TRBJ1-1; cdr3_aa: CASSLVGVMNTEAFF; cdr3_nt: TGCGCCAGCAGCTTGGTAGGGGTGATGAACACTGAAGCTTTCTTT
v_call: TRBV5-4; d_call: TRBD2; clone_size: once; j_call: TRBJ2-5; cdr3_aa: CASSLLRLAGEGETQYF; cdr3_nt: TGTGCCAGCAGCTTGCTTCGGCTAGCGGGAGAAGGGGAGACCCAGTACTTC
v_call: TRBV28; d_call: .; clone_size: .; j_call: TRBJ1-5; cdr3_aa: CASGLADRWNQPQHF; cdr3_nt: TGTGCCAGTGGCTTAGCAGACAGGTGGAATCAGCCCCAGCATTTT
v_call: TRBV5-1; d_call: .; clone_size: .; j_call: TRBJ2-2; cdr3_aa: CASSGQGNAGELFF; cdr3_nt: TGCGCCAGCTCGGGGCAGGGGAATGCCGGGGAGCTGTTTTTT
v_call: TRBV4-1; d_call: TRBD2; clone_size: few; j_call: TRBJ2-4; cdr3_aa: CASSQGSAGGLAKNIQYF; cdr3_nt: TGCGCCAGCAGCCAAGGGTCAGCGGGGGGGTTAGCCAAAAACATTCAGTACTTC
v_call: TRBV6-5; d_call: TRBD1; clone_size: .; j_call: TRBJ1-5; cdr3_aa: CASSVTGGQPQHF; cdr3_nt: TGTGCCAGCAGTGTGACAGGGGGTCAGCCCCAGCATTTT
v_call: TRBV9; d_call: .; clone_size: few; j_call: TRBJ2-7; cdr3_aa: CASSVEGQNRDEQYF; cdr3_nt: TGTGCCAGCAGCGTAGAGGGACAAAACCGGGACGAGCAGTACTTC
v_call: TRBV7-2; d_call: TRBD1; clone_size: .; j_call: TRBJ2-7; cdr3_aa: CASSLSWTGDSNEQYF; cdr3_nt: TGTGCCAGCAGCTTATCCTGGACAGGGGATTCAAACGAGCAGTACTTC
v_call: TRBV28; d_call: TRBD1; clone_size: .; j_call: TRBJ2-1; cdr3_aa: CASSWTGATEQFF; cdr3_nt: TGTGCCAGCAGTTGGACAGGGGCTACTGAGCAGTTCTTC
v_call: TRBV11-2; d_call: TRBD2; clone_size: .; j_call: TRBJ2-7; cdr3_aa: CASSESSGVYEQYF; cdr3_nt: TGTGCCAGCAGCGAGTCTAGCGGGGTCTACGAGCAGTACTTC
v_call: TRBV2; d_call: TRBD1; clone_size: .; j_call: TRBJ1-1; cdr3_aa: CASRSDRGTEAFF; cdr3_nt: TGTGCCAGCAGATCGGACAGGGGCACTGAAGCTTTCTTT
v_call: TRBV19; d_call: TRBD1; clone_size: .; j_call: TRBJ2-3; cdr3_aa: CASGQGGTDTQYF; cdr3_nt: TGTGCCTCTGGACAGGGGGGCACAGATACGCAGTATTTT
v_call: TRBV2; d_call: .; clone_size: once; j_call: TRBJ2-7; cdr3_aa: CASRGIRGILNEQYF; cdr3_nt: TGTGCCAGCAGGGGGATAAGGGGCATCCTTAACGAGCAGTACTTC
v_call: TRBV11-3; d_call: .; clone_size: .; j_call: TRBJ1-5; cdr3_aa: CASSLDLGTISNQPQHF; cdr3_nt: TGTGCCAGCAGCTTAGATCTAGGAACAATTAGCAATCAGCCCCAGCATTTT
v_call: TRBV5-1; d_call: .; clone_size: .; j_call: TRBJ2-1; cdr3_aa: CASSLSRLGIDNEQFF; cdr3_nt: TGCGCCAGCAGCTTGTCCCGACTAGGCATCGACAATGAGCAGTTCTTC
v_call: TRBV11-1; d_call: .; clone_size: .; j_call: TRBJ2-1; cdr3_aa: CASSLYGTSYNEQFF; cdr3_nt: TGTGCCAGCAGCCTTTATGGGACATCTTACAATGAGCAGTTCTTC
v_call: TRBV5-4; d_call: TRBD2; clone_size: .; j_call: TRBJ2-1; cdr3_aa: CASSSGGGSYNEQFF; cdr3_nt: TGTGCCAGCAGCTCTGGGGGGGGCTCCTACAATGAGCAGTTCTTC
v_call: TRBV7-9; d_call: .; clone_size: .; j_call: TRBJ1-1; cdr3_aa: CASSWNTEAFF; cdr3_nt: TGTGCCAGCTCTTGGAACACTGAAGCTTTCTTT
v_call: TRBV5-1; d_call: .; clone_size: once; j_call: TRBJ2-7; cdr3_aa: CASSGGPEPGSYEQYF; cdr3_nt: TGCGCCAGCAGCGGAGGCCCCGAGCCAGGCTCCTACGAGCAGTACTTC
v_call: TRBV6-1; d_call: .; clone_size: .; j_call: TRBJ1-1; cdr3_aa: CASSGGTSMNTEAFF; cdr3_nt: TGTGCCAGCAGTGGGGGGACATCTATGAACACTGAAGCTTTCTTT
v_call: TRBV29-1; d_call: .; clone_size: .; j_call: TRBJ1-1; cdr3_aa: CSVAWRQRNTEAFF; cdr3_nt: TGCAGCGTTGCTTGGAGACAGAGGAACACTGAAGCTTTCTTT
v_call: TRBV14; d_call: .; clone_size: .; j_call: TRBJ1-2; cdr3_aa: CASSQGQGPYGYTF; cdr3_nt: TGTGCCAGCAGCCAAGGGCAGGGCCCCTATGGCTACACCTTC
v_call: TRBV18; d_call: TRBD1; clone_size: .; j_call: TRBJ2-5; cdr3_aa: CASSHGTAPETQYF; cdr3_nt: TGTGCCAGCTCACACGGGACAGCCCCGGAGACCCAGTACTTC